This T cell receptor beta chain originates from a study of T cells in Graves' hyperthyroidism and ophthalmopathy. Deletions cut 3 bases from V and 5 bases from J, with 11 bases between. The CDR3 has 13 residues. In germline, CDR1 is SEHNR, CDR2 FQNEAQ (reference sequence). There were TCR beta CDR3 regions amplified from RNA transcripts. Carried out on the TCR CDR3, a first-round RT-PCR used the HTBI primer set. TCRdb re-called the multiplex PCR reads with MiXCR, one entry per CDR3 protein. The sample has hundreds of thousands of distinct CDR3 sequences; around 13% are singletons. This receptor was obtained from a woman in her 40s with Graves' hyperthyroidism. The sample consisted of blood. This sequence joins TRBV7-9 and TRBJ2-7; D is perhaps TRBD1 (5 bases). CDR3 coding DNA: TGTGCCAGCAGCTTCAAAGGGGAACACGAGCAGTACTTC. This codes for CASSFKGEHEQYF.